This entry lists 25 T cell receptor beta chains sequenced from one sample in a study of liver allograft versus peripheral blood T cells. Study background: Transplanted-liver T cell receptor repertoires were compared with recipients' peripheral blood repertoires.

One entry per CDR3 protein results from TCRdb running MiXCR on the reads. The sample holds roughly 2,200 distinct CDR3 sequences; roughly a sixth are singletons and the top ten take more than 50%. Receptor source: a human patient who had a liver transplant. Some T cells may have originated in the graft donor.

This clonotype is classed as medium-sized. V and J are TRBV6-6 and TRBJ2-1, with 8 bases matching TRBD1. In germline, CDR1 is MNHNY, CDR2 SVGAGI (reference sequence). The trim removed 2 bases at V and 8 bases at J, leaving 5 bases unmatched. The CDR3 is 14 amino acids. This CDR3 is CASSYAGGRDEQFF. CDR3 in DNA: TGTGCCAGCAGTTACGCAGGGGGCAGGGATGAGCAGTTCTTC.

In its sample, this clonotype was seen many times. This chain uses TRBV30 with TRBJ1-1, with a possible D match to TRBD1 (5 bases). V lost 7 bases, J lost 1 base, and 13 bases lay in between. Looked up from germline, CDR1 is GTSNPN and CDR2 is SVGIG (reference sequence). The CDR3 is 13 residues long. CDR3 nucleotides: TGTGCCTCCTACGGGGGGACGAACACTGAAGCTTTCTTT. It is translated as CASYGGTNTEAFF.

The V gene is TRBV7-9, the J gene TRBJ1-1; 10 bases align to TRBD1. The CDR3 is 16 residues long. Trimming removed 9 bases from V and 5 bases from J; junction bases left unmatched: 15. Germline V CDR1 and CDR2: SEHNR, FQNEAQ (reference sequence). The CDR3 sequence is CARSRSLGQGGTEAFF. As DNA, the CDR3 is TGTGCCAGAAGTCGGTCCCTTGGACAGGGGGGGACTGAAGCTTTCTTT.

The sample holds many counts of this clonotype. The chain joins TRBV6-5 to TRBJ2-1, with TRBD1 as a possible D gene (6 bases). Trimming stripped 4 bases from V and 9 bases from J, with 13 bases between. Germline CDR1 and CDR2: MNHEY and SVGAGI. The CDR3 has 13 residues. The DNA for the CDR3 is TGTGCCAGCAGTTTGACAGGCCTCCGTGAGCAGTTCTTC. Protein: CASSLTGLREQFF.

This clonotype has just a few counts. The chain carries TRBV14 and TRBJ2-7, with no clear D. Germline V CDR1 and CDR2: SGHDN, FVKESK. The V end was cut by 1 base, the J end by 3 bases, with 13 bases between. The CDR3 length is 15 residues. Here the CDR3 DNA reads TGTGCCAGCAGCCAAGGCTTTGGGGATCTCTACGAGCAGTACTTC. Its translation is CASSQGFGDLYEQYF. Together with reference TRBV14 and TRBJ2-7, the CDR3 gives the full variable domain: EAGVTQFPSHSVIEKGQTVTLRCDPISGHDNLYWYRRVMGKEIKFLLHFVKESKQDESGMPNNRFLAERTGGTYSTLKVQPAELEDSGVYFCASSQGFGDLYEQYFGPGTRLTVT.

Judged by abundance, this clonotype is large. J is TRBJ1-2 and V is TRBV5-4; D is undetermined. Trimming removed 0 bases at V and 8 bases at J, with 17 bases between. This CDR3 has 15 amino acids. Germline loops: CDR1 SGHNT, CDR2 YYREEE (reference sequence). The DNA of the CDR3 is TGTGCCAGCAGCTTGGGGACCTGGAAGAAGGGAGGCTACACCTTC. Its protein is CASSLGTWKKGGYTF.

The chain is built from TRBV7-9 and TRBJ2-5, with 7 bases lining up with TRBD1. The CDR3 is made up of 16 amino acids. Germline CDR1 and CDR2: SEHNR and FQNEAQ (reference sequence). Unmatched junction bases numbered 10, after V lost 5 bases and J lost 1 base. Written as DNA, the CDR3 is TGTGCCAGCAGCGATACCAGGGGGACCATCCAAGAGACCCAGTACTTC. It translates to CASSDTRGTIQETQYF.

This clonotype has only a few counts. This rearrangement joins TRBV5-6 to TRBJ2-3, with D perhaps TRBD1 or TRBD2 (5 bases each). CDR1 SGHDT and CDR2 YYEEEE come from the germline V gene. The CDR3 spans 14 residues. Trimming removed 7 bases at V and 2 bases at J, with 14 bases between. The CDR3 DNA sequence: TGTGCCAGCGGGACGCGGGCCGTCACAGATACGCAGTATTTT. It encodes CASGTRAVTDTQYF.

Worth noting for this clonotype: A read error may produce the germline difference seen at one junction end. The chain links TRBV12-3 or TRBV12-4 to TRBJ2-6; 7 bases are shared with TRBD2. The CDR3 spans 14 residues. The DNA of the CDR3 is TGTGCCAGCAGTTGGGGGGGTGGGGCCGACGTCCTGACTTTC. Its protein is CASSWGGGADVLTF.

This CDR3 reads CSAPEGSSNQPQHF. The CDR3 nucleotides are TGCAGTGCCCCGGAGGGCAGTAGCAATCAGCCCCAGCATTTT. The chain combines TRBV20-1 with TRBJ1-5; D is ambiguous. Germline lookup yields CDR1 DFQATT and CDR2 SNEGSKA (reference sequence). The CDR3 contains 14 residues. Trimming took off 6 bases at V and 0 bases at J, with 12 bases between the two ends.

This clonotype is categorized as medium-sized (0.01 to 0.1%). This chain links TRBV6-2 or TRBV6-3 with TRBJ2-3; D may be TRBD2 (5 bases). Deletions cut 4 bases from V and 2 bases from J, with 7 bases between. The CDR3 is made up of 13 amino acids. Germline lookup yields CDR1 MNHEY and CDR2 SVGEGT. The CDR3 spells CASSFGVTDTQYF. CDR3 coding DNA: TGTGCCAGCAGTTTCGGGGTCACAGATACGCAGTATTTT.

This clonotype was recorded a few times. The rearrangement uses TRBV7-2 and TRBJ1-4, with 9 nucleotides matching TRBD1. The CDR3 totals 17 residues. Germline assignment: CDR1 SGHTA and CDR2 FQGNSA. Losses at the gene ends were 5 bases for V and 8 bases for J; bases not matched to a gene: 15. CDR3 region: CASSPRPVRTGDEKLFF. In DNA, the CDR3 is TGTGCCAGCAGCCCACGACCGGTGAGGACAGGGGACGAAAAACTGTTTTTT.

In the case of this clonotype: An end of the junction differs from the germline gene, which may be a read error. CDR3 amino acids: CTSGTRAVTDTQYF. Written as DNA, the CDR3 is TGTACCAGCGGGACGCGGGCCGTCACAGATACGCAGTATTTT. The chain employs TRBV5-6 and TRBJ2-3; 7 positions agree with TRBD2. The CDR3 is 14 residues long. CDR1 SGHDT and CDR2 YYEEEE come from the germline V gene.

In this sample, this clonotype turned up a few times. J is TRBJ2-3 and V is TRBV27; D is ambiguous. V lost 2 bases, J lost 2 bases, and 8 bases lay in between. Germline V gives CDR1 MNHEY, CDR2 SMNVEV (reference sequence). The CDR3 is 14 amino acids. DNA for the CDR3: TGTGCCAGCAGTTTAATGTCTGACACAGATACGCAGTATTTT. This sequence encodes CASSLMSDTDTQYF.

In the case of this clonotype: A much larger clone is a single base away; this may be a read error. This chain joins TRBV6-5 and TRBJ2-2; perhaps TRBD1 as D (5 bases). Germline assignment: CDR1 MNHEY and CDR2 SVGAGI. The CDR3 runs to 16 residues. V lost 0 bases, J lost 2 bases, and 10 bases lay in between. In nucleotides, the CDR3 is TGTGCCAGCAGTTACTCATTTGGACATAACACCGGGGAGCTGTTTTTT. It translates to CASSYSFGHNTGELFF.

This clonotype counts as medium-sized. V and J are TRBV28 and TRBJ1-2, with D perhaps matching TRBD1 (5 bases). Germline values: CDR1 MDHEN, CDR2 SYDVKM. V lost 2 bases and J lost 4, with 20 bases in between. The CDR3 is made up of 17 amino acids. The CDR3 loop is CASSLRLPPTVTYGYTF. CDR3 sequence (DNA): TGTGCCAGCAGTTTACGCCTACCACCGACAGTGACCTATGGCTACACCTTC.

This clonotype has only a few counts. V and J are TRBV9 and TRBJ1-5, with D perhaps matching TRBD1 (6 bases). The CDR3 is 14 residues long. Germline CDR1 SGDLS, CDR2 YYNGEE. V was pared by 0 bases and J by 4 bases, with 8 bases between. CDR3 loop: CASSVDTGNQPQHF. Here the CDR3 DNA reads TGTGCCAGCAGCGTAGATACAGGGAATCAGCCCCAGCATTTT.

In its sample, this clonotype is medium-sized (0.01 to 0.1%). The rearrangement links TRBV7-9 to TRBJ1-1; D is possibly TRBD1 (5 bases). V shed 1 base and J shed 7 bases, with 13 bases lying between them. This CDR3 spans 14 amino acids. Germline CDR1 reads SEHNR; CDR2 reads FQNEAQ (reference sequence). The CDR3: CASSLVLGGDEAFF. The CDR3 nucleotides read TGTGCCAGCAGCTTAGTATTGGGGGGGGATGAAGCTTTCTTT. Full variable domain (missing parts from reference TRBV7-9 and TRBJ1-1): DTGVSQNPRHKITKRGQNVTFRCDPISEHNRLYWYRQTLGQGPEFLTYFQNEAQLEKSRLLSDRFSAERPKGSFSTLEIQRTEQGDSAMYLCASSLVLGGDEAFFGQGTRLTVV.

This clonotype was recorded a few times. V is TRBV7-9 and J is TRBJ2-5, with a possible D match to TRBD2 (6 bases). The CDR3 runs 13 residues. V dropped 5 bases and J dropped 1 base, with 8 bases sitting between them. Germline CDR1 reads SEHNR; CDR2 reads FQNEAQ (reference sequence). The CDR3 region has the DNA TGTGCCAGCAGCCCGGGAGTCCAAGAGACCCAGTACTTC. Translated, it gives CASSPGVQETQYF.

By sample fraction, this clonotype is medium-sized. The chain has TRBV6-5 and TRBJ1-3, with D maybe TRBD1 (5 bases). CDR1 is MNHEY and CDR2 is SVGAGI in the germline V gene. This CDR3 has 16 residues. Trimming pared 4 bases from V and 2 bases from J, leaving 15 bases between. The CDR3 nucleotides are TGTGCCAGCAGTTCCGAGGTGGGGGTGGCTGGAAACACCATATATTTT. Its protein is CASSSEVGVAGNTIYF.

This clonotype ranks as medium-sized. The chain joins TRBV6-1 to TRBJ2-5; weak D call: TRBD1 (8 bases). This CDR3 contains 16 residues. Trimming took 0 bases from V and 4 from J, leaving 15 bases between them. The V gene's germline CDR1 is MNHNS and CDR2 SASEGT. CDR3 protein: CASSEAGGTGGETQYF. The CDR3 nucleotides read TGTGCCAGCAGTGAAGCGGGAGGGACAGGTGGAGAGACCCAGTACTTC.

The gene calls are TRBV5-4 and TRBJ2-1; TRBD2 aligns across 9 bases. Germline V gene sequence: CDR1 SGHNT, CDR2 YYREEE (reference sequence). The CDR3 is 15 residues long. Germline trimming cut 0 bases from V and 7 bases from J; bases unmatched to any gene: 5. CDR3 loop: CASSLALAGNNEQFF. In nucleotides, the CDR3 is TGTGCCAGCAGCTTGGCTCTAGCGGGAAATAATGAGCAGTTCTTC.

This clonotype occurred a few times. V gene TRBV30 combines with J gene TRBJ2-3; no definite D call. This CDR3 is built from 13 residues. Trimming cost V 0 bases and J 0 bases, with 4 bases left between them. From germline, CDR1 is GTSNPN and CDR2 SVGIG (reference sequence). The CDR3: CAWSVLSTDTQYF. In DNA form, the CDR3 reads TGTGCCTGGAGTGTACTGAGCACAGATACGCAGTATTTT.

The table lists this clonotype with a few counts. The rearrangement uses TRBV7-9 and TRBJ2-1; no clear D. Germline V gene sequence: CDR1 SEHNR, CDR2 FQNEAQ (reference sequence). V lost 6 bases, J lost 8 bases, and 20 bases lay in between. The CDR3 contains 15 residues. The CDR3 nucleotides read TGTGCCAGCAGTAAAGTAAGACTCTTGGTCGATGAGCAGTTCTTC. Its protein is CASSKVRLLVDEQFF.

In its sample, this clonotype is medium-sized. The rearrangement joins TRBV10-3 to TRBJ2-5; D gene ambiguous. CDR1 ENHRY and CDR2 SYGVKD come from the germline V gene. Trimming cost V 3 bases and J 1 base, with 6 bases left between them. The CDR3 has 13 residues. CDR3 sequence: CAISDSTQETQYF. DNA for the CDR3: TGTGCCATCAGTGATTCGACCCAAGAGACCCAGTACTTC.